Below are 5 T cell receptor beta chains sequenced from a single sample in a study of PD-L1 blockade in urothelial cancer. This table comes from immunoSEQ multiplex PCR, and its TCRdb copy is limited to in-frame clones, with some not included. The table has about 16,000 clones, about nine tenths seen once. Time point: pretreatment peripheral blood. The sequences come from PBMCs, collected around atezolizumab (anti-PD-L1) treatment. These receptors all come from a man in his 70s with urothelial cancer.

CDR3 coding DNA: TGTGCCAGCAGTCAGGACAGGGCGCACAATGAGCAGTTCTTC. It translates to CASSQDRAHNEQFF. The chain links TRBV6-5 to TRBJ2-1; TRBD1 matches at 8 bases. V shed 5 bases and J 5 bases; nucleotides not matched to a gene: 5. The CDR3 is 14 amino acids. Germline V CDR1 and CDR2: MNHEY, SVGAGI.

This chain links TRBV5-6 with TRBJ1-1, with a possible D match to TRBD1 (5 bases). The CDR3 length is 14 residues. Germline loops: CDR1 SGHDT, CDR2 YYEEEE. With 1 base removed from V and 6 bases from J, the gap between germline ends came to 13 bases. The CDR3 loop is CASSLRWGGPEAFF. For the CDR3, the DNA is TGTGCCAGCAGCTTGCGGTGGGGCGGCCCTGAAGCTTTCTTT.

The chain links TRBV4-2 to TRBJ1-6; D might be TRBD1 (6 bases). The CDR3 extends over 13 amino acids. Germline assignment: CDR1 LGHNA and CDR2 YNFKEQ. Trimming took off 0 bases at V and 16 bases at J, with 13 bases between the two ends. The CDR3 reads CASSQDPGTFLHF. The CDR3 nucleotides read TGTGCCAGCAGCCAAGATCCGGGGACATTTCTCCACTTT.

The J gene is TRBJ1-2, the V gene TRBV7-6; tentatively, D is TRBD1 (6 bases). From germline, CDR1 is SGHVS and CDR2 FNYEAQ. The CDR3 spans 13 residues. The V end lost 1 base, the J end lost 8 bases, and 11 bases lay between the germline ends. The CDR3 is CASSLVGGLGYTF. For the CDR3, the DNA is TGTGCCAGCAGCTTAGTTGGGGGCTTAGGCTACACCTTC.

The gene calls are TRBV27 and TRBJ2-1, with 8 bases identical to TRBD1. Unmatched junction bases numbered 6, after V lost 7 bases and J lost 7 bases. Germline lookup yields CDR1 MNHEY and CDR2 SMNVEV (reference sequence). There are 13 residues in the CDR3. DNA for the CDR3: TGTGCCAGCACCAGACAGGGGTGGAATGAGCAGTTCTTC. This encodes CASTRQGWNEQFF.